Described below is a single T cell receptor beta chain sequence and its context. Its antigen is currently unknown. Six replicates per PBMC sample, mostly from around 500 ng of genomic DNA. The protocol was immunoSEQ multiplex PCR, while the TCRdb copy is restricted to in-frame clones and leaves out a portion. The sample lists around 81,000 clones, 70% to 85% occurring once. This sample is drawn from a study of neoadjuvant anti-PD-1 for oral cavity cancer. Study summary: Patients without progression got a fourth dose around day 43.

Study-wide results and limits: Pretreatment Treg/Th17 ratio correlated inversely with post-treatment tumor clonality.

This TCR derives from a person aged 35 to 85 with oral cavity squamous cell carcinoma. The sequencing here drew on PBMCs, taken before nivolumab (anti-PD-1) treatment.

The CDR3, as DNA: TGTGCCAGCAGCCCGAGCGGGACTTACTACAATGAGCAGTTCTTC. Its translation: CASSPSGTYYNEQFF. V and J are TRBV11-1 and TRBJ2-1, with 7 bases matching TRBD2. The CDR3 consists of 15 residues. Germline V gene lookup returns CDR1 SGHAT and CDR2 FQDESV (reference sequence). Unmatched junction bases numbered 7, after V lost 5 bases and J lost 3 bases.